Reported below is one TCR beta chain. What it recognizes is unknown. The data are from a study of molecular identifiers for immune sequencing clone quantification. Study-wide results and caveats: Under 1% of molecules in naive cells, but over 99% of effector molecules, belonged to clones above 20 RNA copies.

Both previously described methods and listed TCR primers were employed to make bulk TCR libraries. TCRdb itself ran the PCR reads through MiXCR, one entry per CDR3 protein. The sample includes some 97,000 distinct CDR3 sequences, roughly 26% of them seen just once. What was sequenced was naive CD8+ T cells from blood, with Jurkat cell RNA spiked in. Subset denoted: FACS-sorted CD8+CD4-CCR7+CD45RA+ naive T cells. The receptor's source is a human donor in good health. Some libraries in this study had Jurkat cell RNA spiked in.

CDR3 DNA: TGTGCCAGCAGCTTAGGAGGAGGACAAAGGATAAACACAGATACGCAGTATTTT. This translates into CASSLGGGQRINTDTQYF. The gene calls are TRBV11-2 and TRBJ2-3; TRBD1 or TRBD2 may be the D gene (5 bases each). V gave up 1 base and J gave up 2 bases, with 19 bases separating them. The CDR3 is 18 residues long. The V gene's germline CDR1 is SGHAT and CDR2 FQNNGV. The complete variable domain, with remaining parts taken from reference TRBV11-2 and TRBJ2-3, reads EAGVAQSPRYKIIEKRQSVAFWCNPISGHATLYWYQQILGQGPKLLIQFQNNGVVDDSQLPKDRFSAERLKGVDSTLKIQPAKLEDSAVYLCASSLGGGQRINTDTQYFGPGTRLTVL.